This T cell receptor (beta chain) was profiled in a study of cytomegalovirus exposure and HLA in healthy donors. J lost 6 bases, V lost 0 bases, and 8 bases had no gene match. This CDR3 is 17 amino acids long. CDR1 is SGHAT and CDR2 is FQNNGV in the germline V gene. General study points: According to an earlier analysis, most TCR beta V segments yielded productive rearrangements about 87% or about 30% of the time. Exclusion applied to some V segments, including TRBV6-2 and TRBV6-3, as they were indistinguishable. Among the sequence variants, a highly shared cluster was likely an artifact of sequencing.

A remark on this clone: Its matching antigen is unknown.

The PCR made use of 60 Vbeta and 13 Jbeta primers. Authors' methods: Later work found 65 million to 100 million unique TCR beta chains, with 9.5 million to 11 million shared. Sequenced by immunoSEQ multiplex PCR; TCRdb stores in-frame clones only, minus some. V, J and clone size reflect that table, while D and trimming were determined from the DNA. This repertoire includes 45,000 to 55,000 clones. The sample consisted of PBMCs. This chain joins TRBV11-2 and TRBJ2-7; TRBD2 aligns across 13 bases. This clonotype was sampled from a man aged 40-50 years in good health and CMV-seropositive. The CDR3 DNA reads TGTGCCAGCAGCTTAGAAGGTGGACTAGCGGGAGAGGGCGAGCAGTACTTC. Residues: CASSLEGGLAGEGEQYF.